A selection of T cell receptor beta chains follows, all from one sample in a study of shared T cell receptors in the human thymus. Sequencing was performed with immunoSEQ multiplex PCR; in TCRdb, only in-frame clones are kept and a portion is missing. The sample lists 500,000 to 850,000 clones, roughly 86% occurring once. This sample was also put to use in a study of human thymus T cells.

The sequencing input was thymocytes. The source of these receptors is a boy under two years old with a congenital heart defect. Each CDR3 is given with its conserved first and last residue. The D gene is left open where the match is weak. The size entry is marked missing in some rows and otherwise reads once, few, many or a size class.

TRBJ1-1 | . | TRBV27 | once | CASSPNGLTDNTEAFF | TGTGCCAGCAGTCCGAACGGCCTTACAGATAACACTGAAGCTTTCTTT
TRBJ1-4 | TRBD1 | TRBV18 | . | CASSPGTGIPSNEKLFF | TGTGCCAGCTCACCCGGGACAGGGATCCCCTCAAATGAAAAACTGTTTTTT
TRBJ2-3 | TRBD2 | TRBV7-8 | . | CASSLVPRTSAQNTQYF | TGTGCCAGCAGCTTAGTACCCCGGACTAGCGCACAAAATACGCAGTATTTT
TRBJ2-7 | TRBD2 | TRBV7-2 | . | CASSFRGGPSYEQYF | TGTGCCAGCAGCTTTCGCGGGGGGCCCTCCTACGAGCAGTACTTC
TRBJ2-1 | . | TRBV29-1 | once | CSVCTGFDWNEQFF | TGCAGCGTATGTACAGGGTTCGATTGGAATGAGCAGTTCTTC
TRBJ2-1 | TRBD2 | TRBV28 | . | CAGSGASGNLRFF | TGTGCCGGGAGTGGGGCTAGCGGGAACCTGCGGTTCTTC
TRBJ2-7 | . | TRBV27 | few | CKYTRGKFYEQYF | TGTAAATATACAAGGGGGAAGTTCTACGAGCAGTACTTC
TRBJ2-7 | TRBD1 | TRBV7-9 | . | CASSLKRGQGAYEQYF | TGTGCCAGCAGCTTAAAACGGGGACAGGGCGCCTACGAGCAGTACTTC
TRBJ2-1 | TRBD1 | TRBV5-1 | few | CASSFPGTGDHNEQFF | TGCGCCAGCAGCTTTCCCGGGACAGGGGACCACAATGAGCAGTTCTTC
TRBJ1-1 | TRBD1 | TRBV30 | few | CAWSYRGQNTEAFF | TGTGCCTGGAGCTACAGGGGGCAGAACACTGAAGCTTTCTTT
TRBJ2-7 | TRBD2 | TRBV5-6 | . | CASSPEAGTYEQYF | TGTGCCAGCAGCCCTGAAGCGGGGACCTACGAGCAGTACTTC
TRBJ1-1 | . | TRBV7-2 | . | CASSFGGNTEAFF | TGTGCCAGCAGCTTCGGCGGAAACACCGAAGCTTTCTTT
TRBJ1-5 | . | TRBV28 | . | CASRPIRYARGLSQPQHF | TGTGCCAGCCGCCCCATTAGGTATGCCCGGGGACTCAGTCAGCCCCAGCATTTT
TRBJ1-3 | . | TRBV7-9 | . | CASSLSVDTIYF | TGTGCCAGCAGCTTATCGGTGGACACCATATATTTT
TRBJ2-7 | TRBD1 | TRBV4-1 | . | CASSQDLGGTGYEQYF | TGCGCCAGCAGCCAAGATCTTGGGGGGACAGGTTACGAGCAGTACTTC
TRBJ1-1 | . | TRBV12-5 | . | CASGLVGGGAGNTEAFF | TGTGCTAGTGGTTTGGTAGGCGGGGGCGCGGGGAACACTGAAGCTTTCTTT
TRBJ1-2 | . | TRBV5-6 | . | CASSLARGWYGYTF | TGTGCCAGCAGCTTGGCCAGGGGTTGGTATGGCTACACCTTC
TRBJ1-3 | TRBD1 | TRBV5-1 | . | CASSSPTGDAGNTIYF | TGCGCCAGCAGCTCCCCGACAGGGGACGCTGGAAACACCATATATTTT
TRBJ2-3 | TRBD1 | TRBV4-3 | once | CASSQFRDRASTDTQYF | TGCGCCAGCAGCCAATTTCGAGACAGGGCGAGCACAGATACGCAGTATTTT
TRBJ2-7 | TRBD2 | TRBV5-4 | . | CASSSLAGAGLTEQYF | TGTGCCAGCAGCAGCTTAGCGGGAGCCGGACTGACCGAGCAGTACTTC
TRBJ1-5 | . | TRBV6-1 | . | CASSAKGGGGCPSQPQHF | TGTGCCAGCAGTGCGAAGGGAGGGGGTGGTTGTCCTAGTCAGCCCCAGCATTTT
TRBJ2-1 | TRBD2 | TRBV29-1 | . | CSPWRGVKEYNEQFF | TGCAGCCCTTGGCGGGGGGTGAAAGAGTACAATGAGCAGTTCTTC
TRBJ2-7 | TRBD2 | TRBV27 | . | CASSPARLAGLAYEQYF | TGTGCCAGCAGTCCGGCGCGATTAGCGGGATTGGCATACGAGCAGTACTTC
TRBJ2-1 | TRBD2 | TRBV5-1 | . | CASSSTSGAPEQFF | TGCGCCAGCAGCTCGACTAGCGGGGCCCCTGAGCAGTTCTTC
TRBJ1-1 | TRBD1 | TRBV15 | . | CATSSRDRGLVTEAFF | TGTGCCACCAGCAGCCGGGACAGGGGCTTGGTCACTGAAGCTTTCTTT
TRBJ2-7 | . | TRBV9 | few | CASSASGGGEQYF | TGTGCCAGCAGCGCCTCAGGGGGAGGCGAGCAGTACTTC
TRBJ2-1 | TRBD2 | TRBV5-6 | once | CASSSTGTSGGAVYNEQFF | TGTGCCAGCAGTTCAACCGGGACTAGCGGGGGGGCCGTTTACAATGAGCAGTTCTTC
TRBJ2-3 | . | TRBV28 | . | CASSSSPASTDTQYF | TGTGCCAGCAGTTCTAGCCCCGCTAGCACAGATACGCAGTATTTT
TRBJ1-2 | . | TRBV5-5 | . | CASSLETGRPNYGYTF | TGTGCCAGCAGCTTGGAGACGGGGAGGCCAAACTATGGCTACACCTTC
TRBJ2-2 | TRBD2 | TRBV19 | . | CASSTRQTGLAVNTGELFF | TGTGCCAGTAGTACCCGACAGACCGGACTAGCGGTGAACACCGGGGAGCTGTTTTTT
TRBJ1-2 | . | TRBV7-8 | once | CASSLSNRVFGYTF | TGTGCCAGCAGCTTATCAAACAGGGTATTTGGCTACACCTTC
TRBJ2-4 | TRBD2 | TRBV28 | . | CASSYAPGLAGDGAKNIQYF | TGTGCCAGCAGTTATGCCCCGGGACTAGCGGGAGATGGAGCCAAAAACATTCAGTACTTC
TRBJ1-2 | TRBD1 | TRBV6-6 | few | CASTFGDSSINYGYTF | TGTGCCAGCACCTTCGGGGACAGCTCTATCAACTATGGCTACACCTTC
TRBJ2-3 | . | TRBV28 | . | CASRAGQNTDTQYF | TGTGCCAGCAGGGCGGGACAGAACACAGATACGCAGTATTTT
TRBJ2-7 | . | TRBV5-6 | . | CASSGDGQKALIAYEQYF | TGTGCCAGCAGCGGGGACGGACAGAAAGCTTTAATTGCCTACGAGCAGTACTTC
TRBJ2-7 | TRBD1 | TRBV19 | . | CASSRDSPYEQYF | TGTGCCAGTAGTAGGGACAGCCCATACGAGCAGTACTTC
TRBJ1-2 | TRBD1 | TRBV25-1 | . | CASETGKAGYGYTF | TGTGCCAGCGAGACAGGGAAGGCGGGCTATGGCTACACCTTC
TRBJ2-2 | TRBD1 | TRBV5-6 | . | CASTWTGIVTGELFF | TGTGCCAGCACGTGGACAGGGATTGTGACCGGGGAGCTGTTTTTT
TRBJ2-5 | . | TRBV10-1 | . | CASSESVGAGQETQYF | TGCGCCAGCAGTGAGTCGGTAGGGGCCGGTCAAGAGACCCAGTACTTC
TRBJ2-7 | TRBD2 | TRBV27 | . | CASSFGTSDEQYF | TGTGCCAGCAGTTTCGGGACTAGCGACGAGCAGTACTTC
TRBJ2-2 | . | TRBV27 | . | CASSFEGIAGELFF | TGTGCCAGCAGTTTCGAGGGCATCGCCGGGGAGCTGTTTTTT
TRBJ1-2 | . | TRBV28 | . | CASSLSVQGRNGYTF | TGTGCCAGCAGTTTATCGGTTCAGGGGCGTAATGGCTACACCTTC
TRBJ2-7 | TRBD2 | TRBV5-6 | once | CASSCEREACEQYF | TGTGCCAGCAGCTGCGAGCGGGAGGCGTGTGAGCAGTACTTC
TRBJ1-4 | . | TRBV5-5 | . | CASSSLPGRTNEKLFF | TGTGCCAGCAGCTCGCTACCAGGGAGGACTAATGAAAAACTGTTTTTT
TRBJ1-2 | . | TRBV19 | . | CASSIRWRGDYGYTF | TGTGCCAGTAGTATTCGGTGGCGGGGGGACTATGGCTACACCTTC
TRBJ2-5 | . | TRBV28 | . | CASSPQGYQQYF | TGTGCCAGCAGCCCTCAGGGATATCAGCAGTACTTC
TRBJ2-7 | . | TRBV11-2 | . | CASSFFPTGAPHEQYF | TGTGCCAGCAGCTTCTTTCCGACGGGAGCACCCCACGAGCAGTACTTC
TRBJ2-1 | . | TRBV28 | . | CASSLRSALSSYNEQFF | TGTGCCAGCAGTTTGCGTAGCGCCTTGAGCTCCTACAATGAGCAGTTCTTC
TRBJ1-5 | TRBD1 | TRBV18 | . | CASSSDRGVQPQHF | TGTGCCAGCTCATCGGACAGGGGTGTTCAGCCCCAGCATTTT
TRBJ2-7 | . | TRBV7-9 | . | CASSLNTYEQYF | TGTGCCAGCAGCTTAAATACTTACGAGCAGTACTTC
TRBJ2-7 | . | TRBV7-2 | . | CASSLADSFPYEQYF | TGTGCCAGCAGCTTAGCTGACAGCTTCCCCTACGAGCAGTACTTC
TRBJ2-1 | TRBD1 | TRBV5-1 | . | CASSPRRGQDPIQGYNEQFF | TGCGCCAGCAGCCCCCGACGGGGACAGGACCCTATTCAGGGGTACAATGAGCAGTTCTTC
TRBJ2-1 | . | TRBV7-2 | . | CASRPGLPKFF | TGTGCCAGCAGGCCCGGACTTCCAAAGTTCTTC
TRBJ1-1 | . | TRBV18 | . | CASSPGRVAPLNTEALEAFF | TGTGCCAGCTCACCTGGCAGGGTCGCCCCATTGAACACTGAAGCTTTAGAAGCTTTCTTT
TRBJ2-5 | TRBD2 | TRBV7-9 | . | CASSHPPTGREPQETQYF | TGTGCCAGCAGCCACCCCCCCACTGGGCGGGAGCCTCAAGAGACCCAGTACTTC
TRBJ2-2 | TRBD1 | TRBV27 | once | CASSSYLRDSHTGELFF | TGTGCCAGCAGTTCGTATTTAAGGGACAGTCACACCGGGGAGCTGTTTTTT
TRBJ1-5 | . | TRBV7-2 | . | CASSLGVGHFNQPQHF | TGTGCCAGCAGCTTAGGAGTGGGACATTTCAATCAGCCCCAGCATTTT
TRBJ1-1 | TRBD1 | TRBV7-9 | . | CASSTPGGWTEAFF | TGTGCCAGCAGCACCCCAGGGGGATGGACTGAAGCTTTCTTT
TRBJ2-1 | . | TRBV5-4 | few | CASGSPGDEQFF | TGTGCCAGCGGAAGTCCGGGGGATGAGCAGTTCTTC
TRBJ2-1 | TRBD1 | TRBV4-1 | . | CASSQEGTGINEQFF | TGCGCCAGCAGCCAAGAGGGGACAGGGATCAATGAGCAGTTCTTC